This entry lists 13 T cell receptor beta chains sequenced from one sample in a study of cytomegalovirus exposure and HLA in healthy donors. Vbeta (60) and Jbeta (13) primers were used in the PCR. Assay used: immunoSEQ multiplex PCR; TCRdb lists only in-frame clones, some missing. The data hold about 120,000 clones, with 75% to 85% observed a single time. What was sequenced was PBMCs. These receptors came from a man under 40 in good health and CMV-seropositive.

As for this clone: This CDR3 is also generated by other DNA sequences in the sample. V and J are TRBV9 and TRBJ1-2; D remains unclear. From germline, CDR1 is SGDLS and CDR2 YYNGEE. Trimming cost V 0 bases and J 3 bases, with 9 bases left between them. The CDR3 has 14 amino acids. The DNA for the CDR3 is TGTGCCAGCAGCGTAGCGGGTTCGGACTATGGCTACACCTTC. As protein: CASSVAGSDYGYTF.

The rearrangement links TRBV6-4 to TRBJ2-6; 9 bases are shared with TRBD2. The CDR3 covers 18 residues. Germline V gene lookup returns CDR1 MRHNA and CDR2 SNTAGT. Germline trimming cut 4 bases from V and 0 bases from J; bases unmatched to any gene: 7. CDR3 protein: CASSVYGGGASGANVLTF. CDR3 in DNA: TGTGCCAGCAGTGTCTATGGCGGGGGGGCCTCTGGGGCCAACGTCCTGACTTTC.

The chain uses TRBV5-1 and TRBJ2-1, with unresolved D. Trimming cost V 0 bases and J 9 bases, with 7 bases left between them. The germline V gene has CDR1 SGHRS and CDR2 YFSETQ. CDR3 length equals 12 residues. The CDR3 DNA sequence: TGCGCCAGCAGCTTGGATTTGAGTGAGCAGTTCTTC. This codes for CASSLDLSEQFF.

V is TRBV7-9 and J is TRBJ2-3; 9 bases map to TRBD2. V lost 2 bases to trimming and J lost 0 bases; unmatched junction nucleotides: 6. The length of the CDR3 is 17 residues. The V gene's germline CDR1 is SEHNR and CDR2 FQNEAQ (reference sequence). The CDR3 is CASSLPRLAVSTDTQYF. CDR3 coding DNA: TGTGCCAGCAGCTTACCCAGACTAGCGGTTAGCACAGATACGCAGTATTTT.

The chain is built from TRBV19 and TRBJ1-2, with 7 nucleotides matching TRBD1. CDR3 length equals 14 residues. The junction had 9 bases not matched to a gene; V was cut back by 7 bases and J by 4 bases. Germline CDR1 is LNHDA and CDR2 is SQIVND (reference sequence). The CDR3 DNA is TGTGCCAGTACCCCCGTAGGGACAGTCTATGGCTACACCTTC. Translating gives CASTPVGTVYGYTF.

The chain joins TRBV28 to TRBJ2-7; 9 nucleotides align to TRBD1. Trimming removed 5 bases from V and 7 bases from J; junction bases left unmatched: 9. Germline values: CDR1 MDHEN, CDR2 SYDVKM. CDR3 length: 14 amino acids. Here the CDR3 DNA reads TGTGCCAGCAGTCGACAGGGGGGATCTTGGGAGCAGTACTTC. This sequence encodes CASSRQGGSWEQYF.

The chain recombines TRBV5-6 with TRBJ1-4, with 8 bases aligning to TRBD1. J lost 4 bases, V lost 3 bases, and 8 bases had no gene match. Germline V lookup: CDR1 SGHDT, CDR2 YYEEEE. This CDR3 contains 16 residues. DNA of the CDR3: TGTGCCAGCAGCTCGACAGGGGCGAGGGATAATGAAAAACTGTTTTTT. It specifies CASSSTGARDNEKLFF.

Remarks on this clone: Compared with germline, one end of the junction differs, possibly owing to a read error. The genes are TRBV7-9 and TRBJ1-2, with a possible D match to TRBD1 (6 bases). From germline, CDR1 is SEHNR and CDR2 FQNEAQ (reference sequence). The CDR3 has 15 amino acids. The CDR3 reads CSSSLDRNFNYGYTF. Written as DNA, the CDR3 is TGTTCCAGCAGCTTAGACAGGAACTTTAACTATGGCTACACCTTC. The full variable domain, in which reference TRBV7-9 and TRBJ1-2 provide the parts outside the CDR3, is DTGVSQNPRHKITKRGQNVTFRCDPISEHNRLYWYRQTLGQGPEFLTYFQNEAQLEKSRLLSDRFSAERPKGSFSTLEIQRTEQGDSAMYLCSSSLDRNFNYGYTFGSGTRLTVV.

This clone was detected a few times. The chain is built from TRBV5-1 and TRBJ2-5; possibly TRBD1 for D (6 bases). Germline CDR1 SGHRS, CDR2 YFSETQ. The CDR3 totals 14 residues. The V end lost 2 bases, the J end lost 1 base, and 9 bases lay between the germline ends. Written as DNA, the CDR3 is TGCGCCAGCAGCTTTTCAGGGGCCCAAGAGACCCAGTACTTC. Translating it yields CASSFSGAQETQYF.

The V and J genes are TRBV19 and TRBJ1-4; weak D call: TRBD1 (6 bases). This CDR3 is 15 amino acids long. The germline CDR1 and CDR2 sequences are LNHDA and SQIVND (reference sequence). The ends were cut back, 6 bases at V and 7 bases at J, with 18 bases in the middle. Here the CDR3 DNA reads TGTGCCAGTAGGATACAGGGTTCGATCTCTGAAAAACTGTTTTTT. Its protein is CASRIQGSISEKLFF.

This chain joins TRBV5-5 and TRBJ1-6; D unresolved. The ends were cut back, 0 bases at V and 5 bases at J, with 12 bases in the middle. CDR3 length equals 16 residues. Germline-derived CDR1 and CDR2 are SGHKS and YYEKEE (reference sequence). The CDR3 DNA reads TGTGCCAGCAGCTTGGGACATATGACGAATAATTCACCCCTCCACTTT. Amino acid sequence: CASSLGHMTNNSPLHF. The full variable domain, rest sourced from reference TRBV5-5 and TRBJ1-6, is DAGVTQSPTHLIKTRGQQVTLRCSPISGHKSVSWYQQVLGQGPQFIFQYYEKEERGRGNFPDRFSARQFPNYSSELNVNALLLGDSALYLCASSLGHMTNNSPLHFGNGTRLTVT.

The chain carries TRBV19 and TRBJ2-7; TRBD1 aligns across 7 bases. Germline CDR1 reads LNHDA; CDR2 reads SQIVND (reference sequence). Trimming took 1 base from V and 7 from J; bases not matched to a gene: 7. The CDR3 has 14 residues. CDR3 in amino acids: CASSIGQGLGEQYF. CDR3 in DNA: TGTGCCAGTAGTATAGGACAGGGCCTGGGAGAGCAGTACTTC.

V is TRBV7-9 and J is TRBJ1-6; TRBD1 aligns across 11 bases. This CDR3 spans 16 amino acids. CDR1 is SEHNR, CDR2 FQNEAQ, per germline (reference sequence). Trimming at V came to 5 bases and at J to 8 bases, leaving 8 bases not matched to a gene. The DNA for the CDR3 is TGTGCCAGCAGCCTCAGGGGGGGACAGGGGGATTCACCCCTCCACTTT. Translation: CASSLRGGQGDSPLHF. Full variable domain (outside the CDR3, taken from reference TRBV7-9 and TRBJ1-6): DTGVSQNPRHKITKRGQNVTFRCDPISEHNRLYWYRQTLGQGPEFLTYFQNEAQLEKSRLLSDRFSAERPKGSFSTLEIQRTEQGDSAMYLCASSLRGGQGDSPLHFGNGTRLTVT.